This T cell receptor (beta chain) is drawn from a study of shared clonotypes between healthy human individuals. A note on this clone: Its antigen is still unknown.

Naive CD8 isolation took CD45RO-negative cells positively selected for CCR7 and excluded terminally differentiated effector memory CD45RA+ cells. Recent acute infections and vaccinations were absent in the healthy HIV-negative adult donors. The V and J ends lost 1 base and 5 bases respectively, with 14 bases between them. From germline, CDR1 is LGHNA and CDR2 YSLEER. This CDR3 contains 15 residues. Whole-study results and caveats: Non-shared clonotypes had lower generation probabilities than those shared by all four donors.

The assay was immunoSEQ multiplex PCR, and TCRdb's table has in-frame clones only and misses some. The sample yields about 2 million clones, over 85% seen once. The V call is TRBV4-3, the J call TRBJ2-5; D is uncertain. The sequencing input was naive CD8+ T cells sorted from blood. This receptor was identified in a man between 18 and 35 years old in good health. In DNA, the CDR3 is TGCGCCAGCAGCCAAGGTGTAAGTCTGCGGGAGACCCAGTACTTC. Protein sequence: CASSQGVSLRETQYF.